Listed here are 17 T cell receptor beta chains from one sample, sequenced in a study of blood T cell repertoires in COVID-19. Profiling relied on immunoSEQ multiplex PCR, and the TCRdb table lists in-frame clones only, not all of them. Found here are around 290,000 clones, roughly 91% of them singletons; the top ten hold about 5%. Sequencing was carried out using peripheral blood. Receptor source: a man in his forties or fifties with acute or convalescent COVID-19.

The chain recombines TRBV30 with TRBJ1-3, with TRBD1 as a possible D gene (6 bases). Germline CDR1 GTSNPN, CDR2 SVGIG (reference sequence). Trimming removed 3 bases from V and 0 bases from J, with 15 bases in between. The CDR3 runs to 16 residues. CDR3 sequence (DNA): TGTGCCTGGAGAGCCCTCGGACAGCGCTCTGGAAACACCATATATTTT. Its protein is CAWRALGQRSGNTIYF. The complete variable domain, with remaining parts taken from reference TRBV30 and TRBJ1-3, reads SQTIHQWPATLVQPVGSPLSLECTVEGTSNPNLYWYRQAAGRGLQLLFYSVGIGQISSEVPQNLSASRPQDRQFILSSKKLLLSDSGFYLCAWRALGQRSGNTIYFGEGSWLTVV.

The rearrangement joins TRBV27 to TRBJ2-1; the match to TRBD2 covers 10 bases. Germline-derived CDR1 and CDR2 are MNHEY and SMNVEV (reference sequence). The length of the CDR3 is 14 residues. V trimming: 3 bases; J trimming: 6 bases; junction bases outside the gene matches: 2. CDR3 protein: CASSFLAGVNEQFF. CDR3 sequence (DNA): TGTGCCAGCAGTTTCCTAGCGGGGGTCAATGAGCAGTTCTTC.

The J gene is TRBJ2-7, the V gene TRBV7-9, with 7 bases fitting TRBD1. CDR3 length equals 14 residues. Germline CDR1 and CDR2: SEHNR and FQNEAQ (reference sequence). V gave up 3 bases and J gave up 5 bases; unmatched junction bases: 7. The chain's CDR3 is CASSLTGQGHEQYF. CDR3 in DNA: TGTGCCAGCAGCTTGACAGGGCAGGGGCACGAGCAGTACTTC.

The CDR3 is CASSYSANYNSPLHF. DNA of the CDR3: TGTGCCAGCAGTTACTCGGCCAACTATAATTCACCCCTCCACTTT. The V call is TRBV6-5, the J call TRBJ1-6, with D unresolved. Germline CDR1 and CDR2: MNHEY and SVGAGI. The CDR3 has 15 amino acids. V dropped 0 bases and J dropped 3 bases, with 6 bases sitting between them.

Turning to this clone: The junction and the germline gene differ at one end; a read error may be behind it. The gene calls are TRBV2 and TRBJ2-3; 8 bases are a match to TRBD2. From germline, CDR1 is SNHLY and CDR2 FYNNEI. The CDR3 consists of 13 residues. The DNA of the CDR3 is TGTGCGAGCAAGCGGGGGCCCACAGATACGCAGTATTTT. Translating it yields CASKRGPTDTQYF. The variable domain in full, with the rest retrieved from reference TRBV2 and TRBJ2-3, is EPEVTQTPSHQVTQMGQEVILRCVPISNHLYFYWYRQILGQKVEFLVSFYNNEISEKSEIFDDQFSVERPDGSNFTLKIRSTKLEDSAMYFCASKRGPTDTQYFGPGTRLTVL.

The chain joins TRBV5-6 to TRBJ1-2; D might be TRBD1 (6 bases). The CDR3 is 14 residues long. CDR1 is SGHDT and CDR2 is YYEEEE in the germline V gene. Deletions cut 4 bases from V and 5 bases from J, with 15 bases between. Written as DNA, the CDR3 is TGTGCCAGCAGCCCGGACAGAAGGAGGTATGGCTACACCTTC. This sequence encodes CASSPDRRRYGYTF.

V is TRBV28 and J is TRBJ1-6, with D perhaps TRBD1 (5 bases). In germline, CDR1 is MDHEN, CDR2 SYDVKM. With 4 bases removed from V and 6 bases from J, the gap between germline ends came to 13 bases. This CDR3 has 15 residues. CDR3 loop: CASSSPTASNSPLHF. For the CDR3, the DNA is TGTGCCAGCAGTTCACCGACAGCGAGTAATTCACCCCTCCACTTT.

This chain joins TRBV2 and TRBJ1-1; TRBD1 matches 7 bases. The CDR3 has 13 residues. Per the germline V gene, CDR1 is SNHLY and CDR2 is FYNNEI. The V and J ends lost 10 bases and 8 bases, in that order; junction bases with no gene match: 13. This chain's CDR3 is CATGGGAGTEAFF. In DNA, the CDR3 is TGTGCCACCGGAGGGGGCGCAGGCACGGAAGCTTTCTTT.

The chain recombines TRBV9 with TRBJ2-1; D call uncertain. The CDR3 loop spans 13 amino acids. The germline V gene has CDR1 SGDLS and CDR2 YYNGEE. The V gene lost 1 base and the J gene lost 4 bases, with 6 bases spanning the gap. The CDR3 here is CASSVSIYNEQFF. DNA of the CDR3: TGTGCCAGCAGCGTAAGCATATACAATGAGCAGTTCTTC.

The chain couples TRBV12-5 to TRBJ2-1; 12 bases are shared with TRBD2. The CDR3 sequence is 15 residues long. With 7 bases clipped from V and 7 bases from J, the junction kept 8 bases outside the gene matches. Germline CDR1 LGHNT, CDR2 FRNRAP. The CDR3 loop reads CASELTSGGWNEQFF. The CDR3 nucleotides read TGTGCTAGTGAATTGACTAGCGGGGGATGGAATGAGCAGTTCTTC.

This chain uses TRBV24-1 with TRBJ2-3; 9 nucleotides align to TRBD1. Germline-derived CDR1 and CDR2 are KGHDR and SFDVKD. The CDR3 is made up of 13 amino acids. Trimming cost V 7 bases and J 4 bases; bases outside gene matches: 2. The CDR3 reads CATSTGGSDTQYF. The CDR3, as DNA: TGTGCCACCAGCACAGGGGGCTCAGATACGCAGTATTTT.

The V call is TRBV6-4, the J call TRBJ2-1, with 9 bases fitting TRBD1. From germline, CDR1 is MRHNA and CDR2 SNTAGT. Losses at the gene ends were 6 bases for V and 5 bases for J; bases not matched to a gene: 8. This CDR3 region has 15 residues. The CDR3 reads CASRRGTGNHNEQFF. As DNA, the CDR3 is TGTGCCAGCAGGAGGGGGACAGGGAACCACAATGAGCAGTTCTTC.

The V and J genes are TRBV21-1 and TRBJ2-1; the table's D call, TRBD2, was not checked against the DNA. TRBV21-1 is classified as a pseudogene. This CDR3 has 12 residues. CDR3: CASSPEGPRQFF. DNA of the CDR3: TGTGCCAGCAGCCCCGAGGGTCCGAGGCAGTTCTTC.

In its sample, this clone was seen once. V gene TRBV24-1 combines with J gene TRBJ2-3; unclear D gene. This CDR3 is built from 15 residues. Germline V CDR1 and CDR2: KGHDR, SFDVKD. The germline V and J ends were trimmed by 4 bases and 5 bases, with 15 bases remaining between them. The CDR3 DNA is TGTGCCACCAGTGAGAGTCGTAGGAGAGGAGATACGCAGTATTTT. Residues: CATSESRRRGDTQYF.

This CDR3 reads CATSRDVLSAVTEAFF. The CDR3 nucleotides read TGTGCCACCAGCAGAGATGTCCTATCGGCGGTCACTGAAGCTTTCTTT. The rearrangement links TRBV15 to TRBJ1-1; D is ambiguous. Trimming took off 0 bases at V and 4 bases at J, with 15 bases between the two ends. The CDR3 loop spans 16 amino acids. Germline CDR1 reads LNHNV; CDR2 reads YYDKDF (reference sequence).

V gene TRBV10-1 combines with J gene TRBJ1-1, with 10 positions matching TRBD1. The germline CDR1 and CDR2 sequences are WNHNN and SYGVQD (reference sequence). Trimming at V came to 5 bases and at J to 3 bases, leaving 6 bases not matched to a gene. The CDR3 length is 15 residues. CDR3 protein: CASSFRTGGDTEAFF. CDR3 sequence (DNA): TGCGCCAGCAGTTTTCGGACAGGGGGGGACACTGAAGCTTTCTTT.

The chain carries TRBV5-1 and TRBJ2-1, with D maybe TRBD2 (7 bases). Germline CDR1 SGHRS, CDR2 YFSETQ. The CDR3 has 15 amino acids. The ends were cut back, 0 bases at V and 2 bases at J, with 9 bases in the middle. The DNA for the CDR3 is TGCGCCAGCAGCTTGGGCGGGGGCGCCTACAATGAGCAGTTCTTC. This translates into CASSLGGGAYNEQFF.